This T cell receptor beta chain was documented in a study of regulatory T cells in long-lasting Graves disease. Points from the study as a whole: Persistent Graves' cases showed lower TCR diversity than newly diagnosed cases.

V dropped 6 bases and J dropped 5 bases, with 11 bases sitting between them. The CDR3 is 13 amino acids. Germline CDR1 reads MNHEY; CDR2 reads SVGEGT. Time point in this sample: newly diagnosed GD, antithyroid drugs for less than 3 months. From PBMCs, RNA was extracted and then used to make the TCR library. In regard to this clonotype: Its antigen remains unidentified.

Arm-PCR of CDR3 regions and iRepertoire HTBI primers were the basis on which TCR beta libraries were built. One entry per CDR3 protein, called by TCRdb with MiXCR from the multiplex PCR reads. The sample has hundreds of thousands of distinct CDR3 sequences; about 15% are singletons. The same sample was also studied in work on T cells in Graves' hyperthyroidism and ophthalmopathy. Per that paper: Participants, patients aged 18 to 65, had newly diagnosed hyperthyroidism with a duration under 2 months.

The sequence was obtained from a woman aged 35-65 years with Graves disease. The V and J genes are TRBV6-2 or TRBV6-3 and TRBJ1-5; perhaps TRBD1 as D (5 bases). Sequencing used peripheral blood mononuclear cells (PBMCs), obtained at new diagnosis, from a patient treated with antithyroid drugs. The CDR3 nucleotides read TGTGCCAGCAGACCCGACAGTTATCAGCCCCAGCATTTT. Its translation: CASRPDSYQPQHF.